Sequencing of this T cell receptor beta chain was carried out in a study of cytomegalovirus exposure and HLA in healthy donors. Study summary: A later analysis reported the 90 to 150 validation repertoires used the same platform as the roughly 700 first-cohort repertoires.

The protocol was immunoSEQ multiplex PCR, while the TCRdb copy is restricted to in-frame clones and leaves out a portion. The sample has around 150,000 clones, nearly 90% seen once. The length of the CDR3 is 13 residues. Trimming shortened V by 7 bases and J by 4 bases, and 13 bases separated the two germline ends. Per germline, CDR1 LNHDA and CDR2 SQIVND (reference sequence). The genes are TRBV19 and TRBJ1-1; no firm D call. The sequencing input was PBMCs. The clonotype comes from a young man in good health and CMV-seropositive. In DNA, the CDR3 is TGTGCCAGTACCCATGTGGGGAGCACTGAAGCTTTCTTT. Its protein product is CASTHVGSTEAFF.